Shown below are 2 T cell receptor beta chains from a single sample sequenced in a study of shared clonotypes between healthy human individuals. Generated by immunoSEQ multiplex PCR, the TCRdb table keeps only in-frame clones and is missing some. The table records nearly 1,000,000 clones, approximately 80% of them present only once. Sequenced input: memory CD4+ T cells sorted from blood. Subset reported: CD45RA-negative fraction. The receptors originated from a man in his late teens or twenties in good health.

V usage is TRBV19 and J usage is TRBJ1-6; D remains ambiguous. CDR1 and CDR2 (germline): LNHDA, SQIVND (reference sequence). Deletions cut 6 bases from V and 7 bases from J, with 13 bases between. The CDR3 runs 14 residues. The CDR3 reads CASSRERTNSPLHF. CDR3 DNA sequence: TGTGCCAGTAGCCGCGAACGGACGAATTCACCCCTCCACTTT.

The chain is built from TRBV10-3 and TRBJ2-1; TRBD1 is a possible D gene (6 bases). V gave up 2 bases and J gave up 4 bases, with 12 bases separating them. Looked up from germline, CDR1 is ENHRY and CDR2 is SYGVKD. The CDR3 has 15 residues. The chain's CDR3 is CAISEADRNYNEQFF. CDR3 bases: TGTGCCATCAGTGAGGCAGACAGGAATTACAATGAGCAGTTCTTC.